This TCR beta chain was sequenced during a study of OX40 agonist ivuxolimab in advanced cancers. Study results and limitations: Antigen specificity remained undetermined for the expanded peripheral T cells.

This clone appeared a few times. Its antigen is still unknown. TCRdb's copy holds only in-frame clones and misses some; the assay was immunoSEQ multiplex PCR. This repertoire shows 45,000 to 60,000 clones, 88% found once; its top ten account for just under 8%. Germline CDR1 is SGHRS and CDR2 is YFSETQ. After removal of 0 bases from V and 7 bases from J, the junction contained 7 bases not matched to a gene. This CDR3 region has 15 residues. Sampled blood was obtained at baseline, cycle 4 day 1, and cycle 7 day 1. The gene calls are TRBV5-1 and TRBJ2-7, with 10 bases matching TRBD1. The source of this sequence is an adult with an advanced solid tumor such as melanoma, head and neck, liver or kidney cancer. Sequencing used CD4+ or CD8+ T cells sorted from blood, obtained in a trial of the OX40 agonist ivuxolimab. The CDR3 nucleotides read TGCGCCAGCAGCTTGGCCGGGACAGGGGCGGAAGAGCAGTACTTC. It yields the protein CASSLAGTGAEEQYF.